The 22 T cell receptor beta chains given below trace back to one sample, sequenced in a study of liver allograft versus peripheral blood T cells. Study summary: Blood and transplanted-liver T cell receptor repertoires from recipients were compared.

Each CDR3 protein gets one entry after TCRdb re-called the reads with MiXCR. The table shows several thousand distinct CDR3 sequences, with 16% occurring only once. Receptors originate from a human patient who had a liver transplant. Some T cells may be supplied by the graft donor.

This clonotype was counted ten times or more. This rearrangement joins TRBV10-3 to TRBJ2-5; TRBD1 matches 7 bases. With 5 bases clipped from V and 5 bases from J, the junction kept 5 bases outside the gene matches. CDR1 is ENHRY, CDR2 SYGVKD, per germline. The length of the CDR3 is 13 residues. The CDR3 loop reads CAISSGGWETQYF. In DNA form, the CDR3 reads TGTGCCATCAGTTCAGGGGGATGGGAGACCCAGTACTTC.

By proportion, this clonotype is large. The rearrangement uses TRBV27 and TRBJ1-5; D remains ambiguous. The germline V gene encodes CDR1 MNHEY and CDR2 SMNVEV (reference sequence). This CDR3 spans 14 amino acids. The V end lost 6 bases, the J end lost 0 bases, and 9 bases lay between the germline ends. CDR3 DNA: TGTGCCAGCAGCCTACAGCTTAGCAATCAGCCCCAGCATTTT. It translates to CASSLQLSNQPQHF.

This clonotype was picked up many times. The chain joins TRBV9 to TRBJ2-1, with TRBD2 matching over 7 bases. The V segment lost 3 bases and the J segment 4 bases; nucleotides outside the gene matches: 10. The CDR3 loop spans 16 amino acids. The germline CDR1 and CDR2 sequences are SGDLS and YYNGEE. As DNA, the CDR3 is TGTGCCAGCAGCGGAGGTCTGGGCGGGAGTTACAATGAGCAGTTCTTC. It encodes CASSGGLGGSYNEQFF.

The sample holds many counts of this clonotype. V usage is TRBV2 and J usage is TRBJ1-6; TRBD1 matches 9 bases. The CDR3 is made up of 15 amino acids. From germline, CDR1 is SNHLY and CDR2 FYNNEI. Unmatched junction bases numbered 8, after V lost 5 bases and J lost 9 bases. CDR3 sequence: CASSRPGQGSSPLHF. The CDR3 DNA follows: TGTGCCAGCAGTCGCCCCGGACAGGGGAGTTCACCCCTCCACTTT. Full variable domain (missing parts from reference TRBV2 and TRBJ1-6): EPEVTQTPSHQVTQMGQEVILRCVPISNHLYFYWYRQILGQKVEFLVSFYNNEISEKSEIFDDQFSVERPDGSNFTLKIRSTKLEDSAMYFCASSRPGQGSSPLHFGNGTRLTVT.

This clonotype was counted at least ten times. This chain uses TRBV27 with TRBJ1-1, with D possibly TRBD1 on 6 matching bases. This CDR3 is 14 amino acids long. From germline, CDR1 is MNHEY and CDR2 SMNVEV (reference sequence). V shed 4 bases and J shed 0 bases, with 9 bases lying between them. The CDR3 coding sequence is TGTGCCAGCAGTTACGGGGACATGAACACTGAAGCTTTCTTT. Its protein product is CASSYGDMNTEAFF.

J is TRBJ2-7 and V is TRBV6-5, with TRBD2 matching over 9 bases. The CDR3 spans 15 residues. CDR1 and CDR2 (germline): MNHEY, SVGAGI. The V and J ends lost 1 base and 6 bases, in that order; junction bases with no gene match: 7. In DNA form, the CDR3 reads TGTGCCAGCAGTTACTACGCGGGAGGGCCGGGCGAGCAGTACTTC. Its protein is CASSYYAGGPGEQYF.

This clonotype showed up just a few times. The V call is TRBV5-1, the J call TRBJ1-1, with a tentative D call TRBD1 (6 bases). This CDR3 is built from 15 residues. V was cut by 0 bases and J by 1 base, with 10 bases left in between. CDR1 is SGHRS, CDR2 YFSETQ, per germline. The CDR3 protein is CASSLGGGGNTEAFF. CDR3 coding DNA: TGCGCCAGCAGCTTGGGAGGGGGTGGGAACACTGAAGCTTTCTTT.

This clonotype is medium-sized in the sample. V gene TRBV19 combines with J gene TRBJ2-7; D ambiguous. Germline CDR1 LNHDA, CDR2 SQIVND (reference sequence). The ends were cut back, 7 bases at V and 0 bases at J, with 16 bases in the middle. The CDR3 consists of 15 residues. CDR3: CASKWTAGASYEQYF. CDR3 sequence (DNA): TGTGCCAGTAAATGGACGGCAGGAGCCTCCTACGAGCAGTACTTC.

As regards this clonotype: A much larger clone lies a single base off, so this may be a read error. The CDR3 ends on some other residue instead of the conserved phenylalanine or tryptophan, so this is likely a read error. The chain combines TRBV6-1 with TRBJ2-3; TRBD2 is a possible D gene (6 bases). Deletions cut 2 bases from V and 1 base from J, with 10 bases between. Germline CDR1 and CDR2: MNHNS and SASEGT. The CDR3 has 15 residues. CDR3 sequence reads: CASSEWREGTDTQYL. In DNA form, the CDR3 reads TGTGCCAGCAGTGAATGGAGGGAGGGCACAGATACGCAGTATTTA.

By proportion, this clonotype is large (0.1 to 1%). The CDR3 is CASSLGGGYGYTF. The CDR3, as DNA: TGTGCCAGCAGTCTCGGTGGCGGCTATGGCTACACCTTC. This chain uses TRBV13 with TRBJ1-2; D not resolved. The CDR3 has 13 amino acids. Per the germline V gene, CDR1 is PRHDT and CDR2 is FYEKMQ (reference sequence). Trimming took off 6 bases at V and 4 bases at J, with 12 bases between the two ends.

This clonotype showed up just a few times. The J gene is TRBJ1-1, the V gene TRBV28, with 8 bases matching TRBD1. V was pared by 7 bases and J by 4 bases, with 8 bases of the junction left unmatched. Germline CDR1 is MDHEN and CDR2 is SYDVKM. The CDR3 covers 14 residues. This chain's CDR3 is CASIPDRASTEAFF. The CDR3 DNA is TGTGCCAGCATTCCGGACAGGGCGAGCACTGAAGCTTTCTTT.

This clonotype is medium-sized within its sample. The chain uses TRBV18 and TRBJ2-2, with a possible D match to TRBD2 (5 bases). V shed 3 bases and J shed 3 bases, with 14 bases lying between them. The CDR3 spans 16 residues. Germline-derived CDR1 and CDR2 are KGHSH and LQKENI. The CDR3, as DNA: TGTGCCAGCTCACCCCAACCCAGAGGGTACACCGGGGAGCTGTTTTTT. Translating gives CASSPQPRGYTGELFF.

At least ten counts were recorded for this clonotype. The chain has TRBV6-6 and TRBJ1-1; TRBD1 aligns across 7 bases. Germline CDR1 is MNHNY and CDR2 is SVGAGI (reference sequence). V dropped 7 bases and J dropped 5; count of bases not matched to a gene: 13. The CDR3 runs to 15 residues. The CDR3 region has the DNA TGTGCCAGCACCCCCGGGACAGAGTTTAAGACTGAAGCTTTCTTT. It yields the protein CASTPGTEFKTEAFF.

This clonotype was observed at least ten times. CDR3 sequence reads: CASTGSYDEQYF. The DNA of the CDR3 is TGTGCCAGCACCGGAAGCTACGACGAGCAGTACTTC. This chain connects TRBV6-5 to TRBJ2-7, with no clear D. The V end was cut by 7 bases, the J end by 5 bases, with 12 bases between. This CDR3 region has 12 residues. Germline V gene lookup returns CDR1 MNHEY and CDR2 SVGAGI.

This clonotype was counted only a few times. This chain connects TRBV28 to TRBJ2-7, with D unresolved. V lost 4 bases, J lost 3 bases, and 19 bases lay in between. Germline V gene data show CDR1 as MDHEN and CDR2 as SYDVKM. The CDR3 loop spans 16 amino acids. The CDR3 sequence is CASSSRYPDADYEQYF. CDR3 nucleotides: TGTGCCAGCAGTTCCAGATACCCGGACGCAGACTACGAGCAGTACTTC.

In the case of this clonotype: A much larger clone sits a single nucleotide away, making a read error possible. V gene TRBV6-1 combines with J gene TRBJ2-7; 9 bases fit TRBD2. There are 14 residues in the CDR3. Germline values: CDR1 MNHNS, CDR2 SASEGT. CDR3 amino acids: CVSSEFSGGYEQYF. The CDR3, as DNA: TGTGTCAGCAGTGAATTTAGCGGGGGCTACGAGCAGTACTTC.

By its share, this clonotype is medium-sized. This chain uses TRBV29-1 with TRBJ1-1; D not certain. In germline, CDR1 is SQVTM, CDR2 ANQGSEA. Trimming took 6 bases from V and 0 from J, leaving 5 bases between them. The CDR3 is 11 residues long. The CDR3 protein is CSVAVNTEAFF. CDR3 coding DNA: TGCAGCGTGGCCGTGAACACTGAAGCTTTCTTT. The whole variable domain, filled in from reference TRBV29-1 and TRBJ1-1, reads SAVISQKPSRDICQRGTSLTIQCQVDSQVTMMFWYRQQPGQSLTLIATANQGSEATYESGFVIDKFPISRPNLTFSTLTVSNMSPEDSSIYLCSVAVNTEAFFGQGTRLTVV.

The chain recombines TRBV2 with TRBJ1-5, with D perhaps matching TRBD1 (5 bases). The CDR3 consists of 12 residues. V gave up 6 bases and J gave up 8 bases, with 11 bases separating them. CDR1 is SNHLY and CDR2 is FYNNEI in the germline V gene. The CDR3 DNA sequence: TGTGCCAGCAGCCCCGGGGGGGAGCCCCAGCATTTT. As protein: CASSPGGEPQHF.

In the case of this clonotype: A junction end diverges from the germline sequence, so it may reflect a read error. The V gene is TRBV20-1, the J gene TRBJ2-1, with D perhaps TRBD1 or TRBD2 (5 bases each). Germline values: CDR1 DFQATT, CDR2 SNEGSKA (reference sequence). The CDR3 runs 18 residues. The CDR3 region has the DNA TGCAGTGCTGGAGATCTTCAAATCGACAGCGGAACCTACAATGAGCAGTTCTTC. The encoded protein is CSAGDLQIDSGTYNEQFF.

The chain recombines TRBV3-1 with TRBJ1-2; TRBD1 agrees at 7 bases. J was trimmed by 1 base and V by 4 bases; bases with no gene match: 6. The germline V gene encodes CDR1 LGHDT and CDR2 YNNKEL (reference sequence). The CDR3 totals 15 residues. The CDR3 sequence is CASSPRDRINYGYTF. The CDR3 DNA sequence: TGTGCCAGCAGCCCCCGGGACAGAATTAACTATGGCTACACCTTC.

This clonotype appeared many times. V usage is TRBV28 and J usage is TRBJ2-5, with 7 bases that match TRBD1. CDR3 length: 15 residues. The junction had 7 bases not matched to a gene; V was cut back by 6 bases and J by 0 bases. Germline lookup yields CDR1 MDHEN and CDR2 SYDVKM. The CDR3 protein is CASRPDRDHQETQYF. The CDR3 coding sequence is TGTGCCAGCAGACCTGACAGGGACCACCAAGAGACCCAGTACTTC.

The V and J genes are TRBV20-1 and TRBJ2-7; 8 bases map to TRBD2. Germline assignment: CDR1 DFQATT and CDR2 SNEGSKA (reference sequence). The V segment lost 1 base and the J segment 5 bases; nucleotides outside the gene matches: 19. There are 18 residues in the CDR3. The DNA for the CDR3 is TGCAGTGCTAGAGGGTACTACGGGGGGGGGGTTGGTAGACACGAGCAGTACTTC. Its translation is CSARGYYGGGVGRHEQYF.